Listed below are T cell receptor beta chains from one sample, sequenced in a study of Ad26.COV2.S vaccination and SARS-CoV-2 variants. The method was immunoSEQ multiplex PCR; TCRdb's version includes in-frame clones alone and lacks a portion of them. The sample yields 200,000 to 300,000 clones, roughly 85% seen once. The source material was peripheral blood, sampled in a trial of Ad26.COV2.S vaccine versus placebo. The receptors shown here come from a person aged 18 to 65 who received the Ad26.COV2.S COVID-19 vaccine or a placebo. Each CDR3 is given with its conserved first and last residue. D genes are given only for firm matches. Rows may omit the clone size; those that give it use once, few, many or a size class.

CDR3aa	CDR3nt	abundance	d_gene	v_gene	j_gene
CASSIQIAGGRNEQFF	TGTGCCAGCAGCATACAGATAGCGGGAGGAAGAAATGAGCAGTTCTTC	-	TRBD2	TRBV7-3	TRBJ2-1
CASSLSSSGSYQQFF	TGTGCCAGCAGTTTATCGTCTAGCGGGAGTTATCAGCAGTTCTTC	-	TRBD2	TRBV27	TRBJ2-1
CASRYAGTEAFF	TGTGCCAGCAGATATGCGGGCACTGAAGCTTTCTTT	-	-	TRBV7-3	TRBJ1-1
CASRKQGFTGELFF	TGTGCCAGCAGAAAACAGGGGTTCACCGGGGAGCTGTTTTTT	-	TRBD1	TRBV27	TRBJ2-2
CASSEQGSGNTIYF	TGTGCCAGTAGTGAACAGGGATCTGGAAACACCATATATTTT	-	-	TRBV19	TRBJ1-3
CASSLVGTNTEAFF	TGTGCCAGCAGCCTCGTAGGGACTAACACTGAAGCTTTCTTT	-	-	TRBV3-1/TRBV3-2	TRBJ1-1
CASSLSASGYNEQFF	TGTGCCAGCAGTTTATCCGCTAGCGGCTACAATGAGCAGTTCTTC	-	TRBD2	TRBV27	TRBJ2-1
CASSLQRAAEAFF	TGTGCCAGCAGCTTGCAGAGGGCCGCTGAAGCTTTCTTT	-	-	TRBV5-6	TRBJ1-1
CASSARVVPTANEQFF	TGTGCCAGCAGCGCGCGGGTAGTCCCTACGGCCAATGAGCAGTTCTTC	few	-	TRBV9	TRBJ2-1
CASSPGTSNTQYF	TGTGCCAGCAGCCCCGGGACTAGTAATACGCAGTATTTT	few	TRBD2	TRBV9	TRBJ2-3
CASRPSGTDNSPLHF	TGTGCCAGCAGACCTTCCGGGACAGATAATTCACCCCTCCACTTT	-	TRBD1	TRBV7-9	TRBJ1-6
CASSLSWGQGATEAFF	TGTGCCAGCAGTTTATCCTGGGGGCAGGGGGCAACTGAAGCTTTCTTT	-	TRBD1	TRBV27	TRBJ1-1
CSASPSSSGGAPDTQYF	TGCAGTGCTAGTCCCAGTTCCAGCGGGGGGGCCCCAGATACGCAGTATTTT	-	TRBD2	TRBV20-1	TRBJ2-3
CASGRGVPYNSPLHF	TGTGCTAGTGGTCGAGGGGTGCCCTATAATTCACCCCTCCACTTT	-	-	TRBV12-5	TRBJ1-6
CASSLSMGTEPQHF	TGTGCCAGCAGCTTGTCTATGGGGACAGAGCCCCAGCATTTT	-	TRBD1	TRBV5-5	TRBJ1-5
CASGQQGAGANVLTF	TGTGCTAGTGGCCAACAGGGGGCTGGGGCCAACGTCCTGACTTTC	-	TRBD1	TRBV12-5	TRBJ2-6
CASSLQAVGSYEQYF	TGTGCCAGCAGCTTACAGGCGGTTGGCAGCTACGAGCAGTACTTC	-	-	TRBV7-2	TRBJ2-7
CASIEGQEPYEQYF	TGTGCCAGCATCGAGGGACAGGAACCTTACGAGCAGTACTTC	-	TRBD1	TRBV7-3	TRBJ2-7
CASSYSAVTGELFF	TGTGCCAGCAGTTACTCAGCAGTAACCGGGGAGCTGTTTTTT	-	-	TRBV6-5	TRBJ2-2
CASSHEAPGNQPQHF	TGTGCCAGCAGTCACGAGGCTCCCGGAAATCAGCCCCAGCATTTT	-	-	TRBV6-6	TRBJ1-5
CASSPNRQGTNTEAFF	TGTGCCAGCTCACCGAATCGACAGGGGACGAACACTGAAGCTTTCTTT	-	TRBD1	TRBV18	TRBJ1-1
CASSEMRGAGQPQHF	TGTGCCAGCAGTGAAATGCGGGGGGCCGGGCAGCCCCAGCATTTT	-	-	TRBV2	TRBJ1-5
CASSLRDPRNRVGQPQHF	TGTGCCAGCAGTCTCAGGGACCCACGAAACAGGGTAGGGCAGCCCCAGCATTTT	-	-	TRBV27	TRBJ1-5
CASSQGRTGGIGYTF	TGCGCCAGCAGCCAGGGAAGGACAGGGGGAATTGGCTACACCTTC	-	TRBD1	TRBV4-1	TRBJ1-2
CASSRAGNTDTQYF	TGTGCCAGCAGCAGAGCGGGGAACACAGATACGCAGTATTTT	-	TRBD2	TRBV7-3	TRBJ2-3
CASRRDLAGISSGELFF	TGTGCCAGCAGGCGTGACCTAGCGGGTATTTCCTCCGGGGAGCTGTTTTTT	-	TRBD2	TRBV5-4	TRBJ2-2
CASSSWVSDTQYF	TGTGCCAGTAGTAGTTGGGTGTCAGATACGCAGTATTTT	-	-	TRBV19	TRBJ2-3
CASSSGTGTYEQYF	TGTGCCAGCAGCTCAGGGACAGGAACCTACGAGCAGTACTTC	-	TRBD1	TRBV6-5	TRBJ2-7
CASSGKTSNYGYTF	TGTGCCAGCAGTGGTAAAACATCTAACTATGGCTACACCTTC	-	-	TRBV25-1	TRBJ1-2
CASKDRTGYGYTF	TGTGCCAGTAAGGACCGGACAGGCTATGGCTACACCTTC	-	TRBD1	TRBV19	TRBJ1-2
CASSLVSGRVTGELFF	TGTGCCAGCAGCTTAGTTAGCGGGAGGGTTACCGGGGAGCTGTTTTTT	few	TRBD2	TRBV7-2	TRBJ2-2
CASSVAAGSPDTQYF	TGTGCCAGCAGTGTAGCAGCGGGATCCCCAGATACGCAGTATTTT	-	TRBD2	TRBV6-2/TRBV6-3	TRBJ2-3
CASSYLRGSVELFF	TGTGCCAGCAGTTACCTTCGGGGGTCCGTGGAGCTGTTTTTT	once	-	TRBV6-5	TRBJ2-2
CASNPASSTDTQYF	TGTGCCAGCAATCCAGCCTCTAGCACAGATACGCAGTATTTT	-	-	TRBV9	TRBJ2-3
CASSSPYTDTQYF	TGTGCCAGCAGCTCCCCGTACACAGATACGCAGTATTTT	-	-	TRBV7-2	TRBJ2-3
CAWRVGTGGNEQFF	TGTGCCTGGAGGGTGGGGACAGGGGGGAATGAGCAGTTCTTC	once	TRBD1	TRBV30	TRBJ2-1